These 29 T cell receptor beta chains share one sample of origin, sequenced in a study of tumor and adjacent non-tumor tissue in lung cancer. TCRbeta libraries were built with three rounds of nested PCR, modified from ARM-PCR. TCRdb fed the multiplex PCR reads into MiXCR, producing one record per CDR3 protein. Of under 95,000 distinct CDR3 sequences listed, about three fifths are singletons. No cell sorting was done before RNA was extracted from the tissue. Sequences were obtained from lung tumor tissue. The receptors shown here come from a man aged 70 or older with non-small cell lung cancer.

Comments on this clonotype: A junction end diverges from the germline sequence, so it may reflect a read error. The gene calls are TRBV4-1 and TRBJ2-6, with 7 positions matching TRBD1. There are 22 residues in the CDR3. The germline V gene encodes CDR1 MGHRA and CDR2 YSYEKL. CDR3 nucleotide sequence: TGCGCCAGCAGCCAAAATCTATATGGACCCGGGACAGATAACTCTGGAGCCAACGTCCTGACTTTC. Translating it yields CASSQNLYGPGTDNSGANVLTF.

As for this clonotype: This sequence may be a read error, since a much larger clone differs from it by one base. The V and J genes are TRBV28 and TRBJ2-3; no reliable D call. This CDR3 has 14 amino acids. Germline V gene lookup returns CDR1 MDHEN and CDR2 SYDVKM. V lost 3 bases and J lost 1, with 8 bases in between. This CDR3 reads CASSFVVGTDTQYF. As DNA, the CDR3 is TGTGCCAGCAGTTTTGTAGTAGGCACAGATACGCAGTATTTT.

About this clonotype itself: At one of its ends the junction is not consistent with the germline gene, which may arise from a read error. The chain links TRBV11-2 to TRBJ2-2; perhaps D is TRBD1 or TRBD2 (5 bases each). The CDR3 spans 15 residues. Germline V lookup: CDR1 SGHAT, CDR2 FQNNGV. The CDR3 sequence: CASNLLRGSTGELFF. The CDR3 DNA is TGTGCCAGCAACTTATTAAGGGGCAGCACCGGGGAACTGTTTTTT. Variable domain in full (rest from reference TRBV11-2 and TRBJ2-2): EAGVAQSPRYKIIEKRQSVAFWCNPISGHATLYWYQQILGQGPKLLIQFQNNGVVDDSQLPKDRFSAERLKGVDSTLKIQPAKLEDSAVYLCASNLLRGSTGELFFGEGSRLTVL.

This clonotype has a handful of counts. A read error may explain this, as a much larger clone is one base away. CDR3 nucleotides: TGTGCCAGCAGTTTGCGGCGGGAGGGAGGCGAGGAGTTCTTC. It translates to CASSLRREGGEEFF. The chain recombines TRBV12-3 or TRBV12-4 with TRBJ2-1, with 9 positions matching TRBD2. V was clipped by 3 bases and J by 14 bases; unmatched bases: 11. This CDR3 region has 14 residues.

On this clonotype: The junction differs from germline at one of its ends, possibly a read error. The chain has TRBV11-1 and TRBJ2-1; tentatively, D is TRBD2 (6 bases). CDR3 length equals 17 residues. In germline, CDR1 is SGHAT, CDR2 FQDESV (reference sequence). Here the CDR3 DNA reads TGTGCCAGCAGCCTTGGTAGCGGACCATGTCCCTACAATGAGCAATTCTTC. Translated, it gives CASSLGSGPCPYNEQFF. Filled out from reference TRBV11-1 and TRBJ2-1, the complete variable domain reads EAEVAQSPRYKITEKSQAVAFWCDPISGHATLYWYRQILGQGPELLVQFQDESVVDDSQLPKDRFSAERLKGVDSTLKIQPAELGDSAMYLCASSLGSGPCPYNEQFFGPGTRLTVL.

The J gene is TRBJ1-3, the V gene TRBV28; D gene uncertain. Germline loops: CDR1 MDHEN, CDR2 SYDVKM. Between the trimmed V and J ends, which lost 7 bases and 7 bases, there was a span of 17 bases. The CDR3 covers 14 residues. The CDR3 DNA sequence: TGTGCCAGCAAAGAGGTTAGCTCTAGTAACACCATATATTTT. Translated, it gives CASKEVSSSNTIYF.

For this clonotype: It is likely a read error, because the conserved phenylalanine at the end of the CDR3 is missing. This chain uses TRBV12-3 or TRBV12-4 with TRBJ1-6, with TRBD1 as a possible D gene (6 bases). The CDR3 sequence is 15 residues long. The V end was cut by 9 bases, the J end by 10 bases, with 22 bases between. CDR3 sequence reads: CARSLVSQGLSPLHV. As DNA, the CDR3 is TGTGCCAGGAGCTTAGTATCGCAGGGGCTATCACCCCTCCACGTT.

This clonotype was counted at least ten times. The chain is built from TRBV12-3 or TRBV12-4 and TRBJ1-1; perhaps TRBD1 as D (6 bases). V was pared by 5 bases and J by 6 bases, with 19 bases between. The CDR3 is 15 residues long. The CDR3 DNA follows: TGTGCCAGCAGTCACACCACAGGGAGGGTCCCTGAAGCTTTCTTT. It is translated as CASSHTTGRVPEAFF.

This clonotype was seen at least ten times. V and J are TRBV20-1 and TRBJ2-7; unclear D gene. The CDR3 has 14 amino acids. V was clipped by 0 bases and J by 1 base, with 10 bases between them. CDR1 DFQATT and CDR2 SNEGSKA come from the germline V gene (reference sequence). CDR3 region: CSARDISFSYEQYF. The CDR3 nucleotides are TGCAGTGCTAGAGATATATCCTTTTCCTACGAGCAGTACTTC.

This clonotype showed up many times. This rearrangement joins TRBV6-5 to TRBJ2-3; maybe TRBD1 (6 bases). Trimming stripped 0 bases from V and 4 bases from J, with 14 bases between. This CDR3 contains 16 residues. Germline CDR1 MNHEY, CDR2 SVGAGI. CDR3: CASSYSTPPGADTQYF. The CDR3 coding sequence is TGTGCCAGCAGTTACTCGACCCCGCCAGGGGCAGATACGCAGTATTTT.

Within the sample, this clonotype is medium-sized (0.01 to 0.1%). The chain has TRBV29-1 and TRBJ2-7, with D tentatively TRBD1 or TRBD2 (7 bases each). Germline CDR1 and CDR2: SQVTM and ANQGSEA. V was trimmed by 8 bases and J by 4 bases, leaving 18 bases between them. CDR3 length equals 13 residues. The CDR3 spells CSFRGGSAYEQYF. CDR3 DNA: TGCAGCTTCAGGGGGGGTTCTGCGTACGAGCAGTACTTC.

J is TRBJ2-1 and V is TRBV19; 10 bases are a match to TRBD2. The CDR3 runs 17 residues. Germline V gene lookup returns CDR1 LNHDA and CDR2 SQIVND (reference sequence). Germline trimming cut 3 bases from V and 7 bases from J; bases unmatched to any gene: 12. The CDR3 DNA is TGTGCCAGTAGTATGGGAGGTAGCGGGAGGACCATAAATGAGCAGTTCTTC. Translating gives CASSMGGSGRTINEQFF.

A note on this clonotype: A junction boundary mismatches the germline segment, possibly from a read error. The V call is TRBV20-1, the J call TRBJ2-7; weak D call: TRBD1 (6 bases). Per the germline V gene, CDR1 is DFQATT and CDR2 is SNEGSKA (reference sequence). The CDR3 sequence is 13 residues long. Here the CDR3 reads CSASLDRSYDQYF. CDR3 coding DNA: TGCAGTGCTAGCTTAGACAGGAGCTACGACCAGTACTTC.

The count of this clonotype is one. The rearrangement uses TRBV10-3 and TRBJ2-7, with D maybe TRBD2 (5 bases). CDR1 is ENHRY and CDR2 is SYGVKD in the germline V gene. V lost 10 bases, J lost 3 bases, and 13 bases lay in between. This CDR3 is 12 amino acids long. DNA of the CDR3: TGTGCCACTGGGAGATGTGTCTACGAGCAGTACTTC. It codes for CATGRCVYEQYF.

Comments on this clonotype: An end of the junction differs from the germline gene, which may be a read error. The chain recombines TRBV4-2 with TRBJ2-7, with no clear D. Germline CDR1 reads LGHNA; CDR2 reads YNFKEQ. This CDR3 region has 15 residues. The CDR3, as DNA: TGTGCCAGCAGCCAAGTGTGTAGTGGACCCTACGAGCATTACTTC. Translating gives CASSQVCSGPYEHYF.

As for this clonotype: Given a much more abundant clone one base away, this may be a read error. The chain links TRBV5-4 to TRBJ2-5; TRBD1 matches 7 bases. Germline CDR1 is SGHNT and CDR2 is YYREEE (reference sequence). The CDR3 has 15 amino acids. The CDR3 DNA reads TGTACCAGCAAATCCGGGACAGCCTTATCCGAGACCCAGTACTTC. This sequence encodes CTSKSGTALSETQYF.

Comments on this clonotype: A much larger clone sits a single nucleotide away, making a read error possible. CDR3 DNA sequence: TGTGCCAGCATCTTTGCAACTCTGAACACTGAAGCTCTCTTT. Amino acid sequence: CASIFATLNTEALF. The rearrangement links TRBV5-5 to TRBJ1-1; D gene uncertain. This CDR3 comprises 14 residues. Germline V gene sequence: CDR1 SGHKS, CDR2 YYEKEE (reference sequence). Using reference TRBV5-5 and TRBJ1-1 for the parts outside the CDR3, the full variable domain is DAGVTQSPTHLIKTRGQQVTLRCSPISGHKSVSWYQQVLGQGPQFIFQYYEKEERGRGNFPDRFSARQFPNYSSELNVNALLLGDSALYLCASIFATLNTEALFGQGTRLTVV.

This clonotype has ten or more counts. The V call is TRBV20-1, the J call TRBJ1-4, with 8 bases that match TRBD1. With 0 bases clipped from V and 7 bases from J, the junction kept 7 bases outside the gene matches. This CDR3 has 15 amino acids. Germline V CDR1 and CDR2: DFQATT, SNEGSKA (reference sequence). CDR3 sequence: CSARDSGQGLEKLFF. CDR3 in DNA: TGCAGTGCTAGAGATAGCGGACAGGGACTTGAAAAACTGTTTTTT.

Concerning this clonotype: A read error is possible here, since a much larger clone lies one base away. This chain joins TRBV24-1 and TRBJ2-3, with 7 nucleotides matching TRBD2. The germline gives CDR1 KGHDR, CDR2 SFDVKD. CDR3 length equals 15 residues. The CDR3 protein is CATSDLSGATDTRYF. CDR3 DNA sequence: TGTGCCACCAGTGATTTGAGCGGGGCCACAGATACGCGGTATTTT.

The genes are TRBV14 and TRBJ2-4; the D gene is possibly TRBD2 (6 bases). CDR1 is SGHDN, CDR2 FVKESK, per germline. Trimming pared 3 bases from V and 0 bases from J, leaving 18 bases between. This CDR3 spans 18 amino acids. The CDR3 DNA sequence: TGTGCCAGCAGCCAGTACGGGGGATCACCCTTAGCCAAAAACATTCAGTACTTC. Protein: CASSQYGGSPLAKNIQYF.

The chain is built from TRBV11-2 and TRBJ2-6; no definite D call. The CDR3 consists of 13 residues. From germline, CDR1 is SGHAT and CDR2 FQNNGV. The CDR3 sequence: CGSRISGANVLTF. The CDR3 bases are TGTGGCAGTCGGATCTCTGGGGCCAACGTCCTGACTTTC.

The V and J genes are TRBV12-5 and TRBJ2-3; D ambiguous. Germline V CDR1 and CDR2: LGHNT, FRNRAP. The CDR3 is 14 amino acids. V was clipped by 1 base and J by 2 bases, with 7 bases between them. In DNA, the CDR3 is TGTGCTAGTGGTTTGGGTGGCACCACAGATACGCAGTATTTT. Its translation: CASGLGGTTDTQYF.

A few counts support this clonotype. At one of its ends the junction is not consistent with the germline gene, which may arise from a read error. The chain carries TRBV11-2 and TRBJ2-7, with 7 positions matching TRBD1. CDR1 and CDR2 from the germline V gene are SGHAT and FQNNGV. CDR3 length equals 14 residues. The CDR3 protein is CASSEGDRDYEKYF. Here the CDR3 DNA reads TGTGCCAGCAGCGAGGGGGACAGAGACTACGAGAAGTATTTC. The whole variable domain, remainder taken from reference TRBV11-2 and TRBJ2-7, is EAGVAQSPRYKIIEKRQSVAFWCNPISGHATLYWYQQILGQGPKLLIQFQNNGVVDDSQLPKDRFSAERLKGVDSTLKIQPAKLEDSAVYLCASSEGDRDYEKYFGPGTRLTVT.

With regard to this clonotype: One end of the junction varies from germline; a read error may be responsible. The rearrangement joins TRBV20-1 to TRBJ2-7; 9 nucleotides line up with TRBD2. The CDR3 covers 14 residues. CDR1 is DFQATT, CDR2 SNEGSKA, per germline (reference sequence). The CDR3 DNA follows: TGTAGTGTGAGGATTAGCGGGAGAACCTACGAGGAGTACTTC. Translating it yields CSVRISGRTYEEYF.

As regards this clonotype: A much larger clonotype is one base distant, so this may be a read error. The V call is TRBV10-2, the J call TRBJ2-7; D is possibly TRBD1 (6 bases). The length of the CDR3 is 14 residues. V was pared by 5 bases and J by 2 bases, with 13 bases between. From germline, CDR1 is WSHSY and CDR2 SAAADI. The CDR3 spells CASSTGTTTYEQYF. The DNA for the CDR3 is TGCGCCAGCAGTACAGGGACCACGACCTACGAGCAGTACTTC.

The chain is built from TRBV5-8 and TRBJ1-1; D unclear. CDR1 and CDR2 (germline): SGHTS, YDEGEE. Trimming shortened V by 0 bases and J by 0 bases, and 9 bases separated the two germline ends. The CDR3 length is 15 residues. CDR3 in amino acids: CASSLDRAMNTEAFF. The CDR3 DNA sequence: TGTGCCAGCAGCTTGGATCGTGCCATGAACACTGAAGCTTTCTTT.

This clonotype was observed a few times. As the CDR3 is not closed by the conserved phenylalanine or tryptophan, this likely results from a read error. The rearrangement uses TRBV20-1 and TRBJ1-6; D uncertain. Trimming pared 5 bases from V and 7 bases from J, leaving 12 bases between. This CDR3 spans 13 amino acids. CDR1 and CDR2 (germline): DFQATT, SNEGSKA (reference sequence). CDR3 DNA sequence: TGCAGTGCTGAAGACATAACCAATTCACCCCTCCACCTT. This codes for CSAEDITNSPLHL.

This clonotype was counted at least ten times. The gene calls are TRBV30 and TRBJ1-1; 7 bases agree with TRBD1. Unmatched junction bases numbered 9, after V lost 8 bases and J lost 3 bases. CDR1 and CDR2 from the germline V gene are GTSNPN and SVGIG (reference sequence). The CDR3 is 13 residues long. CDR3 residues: CARSMRGHTEAFF. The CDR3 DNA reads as TGTGCCCGGTCGATGAGGGGGCACACTGAAGCTTTCTTT.

The CDR3 sequence is CSAAEPRSPTDTQYF. The CDR3 DNA follows: TGCAGCGCCGCGGAGCCGCGAAGCCCAACAGATACGCAGTATTTT. This chain links TRBV29-1 with TRBJ2-3; D uncertain. The CDR3 covers 15 residues. V gave up 7 bases and J gave up 3 bases, with 20 bases separating them. Germline V gene data show CDR1 as SQVTM and CDR2 as ANQGSEA.